This entry is about one T cell receptor beta chain. Its recognized antigen is unknown. To prepare the library, the immunoSEQ multiplex PCR assay was applied. For the multiplex PCR, a mixture combining 60 forward primers for TCR Vbeta segments and 13 reverse primers for TCR Jbeta segments was used. The CDR3 region of rearranged TCR beta genes was amplified from genomic DNA with a multiplex PCR assay. The amplified TCR beta libraries were sequenced on the Illumina HiSeq System as 87-base-pair reads. As for how the authors treated the data: A later analysis counted tens of millions of unique TCR beta chains across the 640 or so repertoires, and 9 million to 14 million of these chains were shared by at least two donors. To remove PCR and sequencing errors, raw reads were error-corrected and collapsed into unique sequences using a nearest-neighbor algorithm that merged closely related sequences. To assign V, D and J gene segments, CDR3 sequences were aligned to IMGT reference sequences. For a sequence to be retained, a match of at least six nucleotides was required to both a V gene segment and a J gene segment. A rearrangement was called productive if the CDR3 had no stop codons and remained in frame with V and J, and every other rearrangement was called non-productive. Following IMGT convention, CDR3 was defined as the stretch from the second conserved V-encoded cysteine to the conserved J-encoded phenylalanine. The earlier analysis of about 530 of the donors excluded any sequence lacking an unambiguous match to a single V gene segment. An earlier analysis of fewer than 650 of the donors classified V segments as functional when productive rearrangements were above 56.7% and as segregating when the standard deviation between donors was above 5%. A statistical classification framework was built for diagnosing cytomegalovirus status from the catalog of TCR beta chain sequences. In a later analysis, TCR nucleotide sequences were compared against IMGT/GENE-DB human TR gene sequences so that V and J genes could be assigned. Using the TCRdist pipeline, a later analysis assigned CDR3 sequences along with most-parsimonious VDJ recombination scenarios. In a later analysis, each TCR beta chain was defined by its CDR3 amino acid sequence together with its V-gene family, and reads without a unique V-gene family were excluded. To address suspected cross-contamination and a sequencing artifact, a later analysis removed around 600 highly shared, low-generation-probability nucleotide sequences. In a later analysis, a clonal expansion index for each public chain was calculated from normalized within-repertoire ranks of inferred template counts. In a later analysis, generation probabilities were computed using a VDJ recombination model fitted to out-of-frame rearrangements, and the results were checked against IGoR. In a later analysis, hypergeometric tests were used to score TCR-TCR, TCR-HLA and TCR-CMV co-occurrence, with a repertoire-size bias correction applied to TCR pairs. A later analysis estimated false discovery rates by permuting HLA or CMV assignments 20 times. In a later analysis, co-occurring TCRs were grouped using DBSCAN, with TCRdist sequence similarity added in when clustering inside HLA-allele-positive subsets. Co-occurrence clustering excluded repertoires with fewer than 30,000 or more than 120,000 public chains, plus five with anomalous nucleotide sharing. What TCRdb holds here is the immuneACCESS table cut down to in-frame rearrangements. Part of the clones is not present; checked against another copy, under half of the missing clones reflect an unresolved V gene, and the others are unexplained. That table furnishes V, J and clone size, whereas the DNA furnished D and trimming. The table of this sample itemizes around 150,000 clones. The top ten clones comprise roughly 3% of the sample.

The data derive from a study of cytomegalovirus exposure and HLA in healthy donors (dated by TCRdb to the late 2010s). Regarding the complete study: An earlier analysis of several hundred of the donors reported approximately 290 Gb of sequence data and some 120 million unique TCR beta sequences from 150 million to 200 million T cells. Roughly 310 gigabases of sequencing data and approximately 93 million unique TCR sequences were included in an early release covering about 600 HLA-typed donors. Of the roughly 400 genotyped donors, about 80% fell in the genetic ancestry cluster associated with self-reported Caucasian donors. The study was designed to test whether signatures of past pathogen exposure could be identified by cataloging public T cell receptors. Using immunosequencing, the study profiled T cell repertoires from about 610 subjects and related those repertoires to cytomegalovirus serostatus. In addition to the first cohort of 650 to 750 subjects, a separate validation cohort of 130 or so different subjects was used. The study combined high-throughput TCR immunosequencing, statistical association of individual TCRs with disease status, and machine learning to predict cytomegalovirus infection status. A later analysis re-examined previously published TCR beta repertoires from more than 600 donors and added high-resolution HLA genotyping to investigate patterns of TCR occurrence. Rather than drawing on any new phenotypic data, the later analysis identified candidate immune exposures from TCR beta sequences and the way those sequences occurred across donors. In an earlier analysis of 587 of the donors, high-throughput TCR beta sequencing was used to judge whether each TCR beta V gene segment behaved as functional or pseudogenic. Donor age, sex, ethnicity and CMV serostatus were collected together with the repertoire data. A later genetic analysis used genome-wide SNP genotypes for 398 of the 666 donors, treating that subset as a discovery cohort. All discovery cohort repertoires had been generated on a single sequencing platform. Both class I and class II loci were covered by HLA typing, at four-digit resolution. Typing coverage differed by locus: A, B, C, DRB1 and DQB1 were typed in roughly 629-630 donors, DQA1 in roughly 510, DPA1 in roughly 590, and DPB1 in approximately 450. Roughly 5 DR-DQ haplotypes were handled as single units for association and clustering, since linkage in the cohort was strong. On average, roughly 240,000 unique TCR beta nucleotide sequences were sequenced per donor among 350 to 400 genotyped donors of the cohort, with 15% to 20% of those sequences being non-productive. What the authors observed across the whole study: The study listed 164 TCR beta chains as associated with cytomegalovirus. In a later analysis, TCR association rates were found to vary across HLA loci, with the most associated TCRs seen for DRB1 alleles and the fewest for HLA-C alleles. The cohort was sequenced for TCR beta chains only, and without alpha or paired-chain data the features that could be detected were limited. A later analysis found that HLA-associated TCR beta chains were more clonally expanded and had lower generation probabilities than equally common non-associated chains. An association between a missense DCLRE1C variant and V-gene and J-gene trimming of TCR beta chains was found in a later genetic analysis and replicated in an independent cohort. Compared with the roughly 700-donor mean, donors in an Asian-associated ancestry cluster had fewer N-insertions in productive TCRs, according to a later genetic analysis. CMV serostatus was the only immune exposure information available for the cohort. Because some donors lacked HLA typing at each locus, the association tests relied only on the typed subset. Linkage disequilibrium might explain the correlated functional status among segregating V segments, but an unknown experimental factor could not be excluded. The earlier analysis of some 540 of the donors excluded roughly 17 rarely observed V segments, including chromosome 9 orphons, because counts were too low. In both the original and validation cohorts, the classifier was reported to diagnose cytomegalovirus status with high specificity and sensitivity. A further reported finding was that TCR beta sequences accurately predicted the HLA-A and HLA-B alleles for most subjects in the first cohort. Strong co-occurrence of HLA alleles, especially DR and DQ, made assigning TCR associations to individual alleles difficult. An earlier analysis of approximately 530 of the donors showed that most TCR beta V segments appeared in productive rearrangements either about 90% or about 30% of the time, which broadly matched IMGT annotations. Sequencing depth was assumed to be roughly uniform across donors in the presence/absence analyses, though that assumption may not hold. A later analysis reported that several top co-occurrence clusters appeared linked to parvovirus B19, influenza, CMV and Epstein-Barr virus. The authors suggested that the approach could potentially be generalized to other disease states and immunological phenotypes. A few of the identified cytomegalovirus-associated TCR beta chains were confirmed in vitro to be specific for cytomegalovirus antigens. At a false discovery rate of 0.05, a later analysis linked about 16,000 TCR beta sequences to specific HLA alleles. A cluster of highly shared sequence variants was judged likely to represent a technical artifact of the sequencing pipeline. Most TCR sequences were observed very rarely across donors, whereas some public TCRs were present in many individuals. In a later analysis, most CMV-associated TCR beta chains were found to appear HLA-restricted, with HLA associations seemingly driven largely by CMV exposure.

The cohort comprised under 700 healthy bone marrow donors. Cohort members were all nominally healthy when sampled, although unrecorded immune exposures were likely present. The donor was CMV seronegative and was included in the group of approximately 350 seronegative cohort members. Each donor provided a peripheral blood sample, and peripheral blood mononuclear cells were used for TCR beta sequencing. Genomic DNA extraction from the blood cell samples was performed with the Qiagen DNeasy Blood Extraction Kit. The source material was PBMCs. The source is a man aged 35 to 55 in good health and CMV-seronegative.

The bases read TGTGCCAGCATCCCAGGCGGGGCCACAACCTACAATGAGCAGTTCTTC. Its protein reads: CASIPGGATTYNEQFF. This chain is built from TRBV11-2 and TRBJ2-1; a tentative D call is TRBD2 (6 bases match). Based on the germline V gene, the CDR1 and CDR2 sequences are SGHAT and FQNNGV. The CDR3 covers 16 residues, taking in both the cysteine and the phenylalanine. The retained sequence is limited to the CDR3, 48 bases, with the frame set at the first base. V is cut by 7 bases and J by 2 bases, and the space between the germline ends is 18 bases.